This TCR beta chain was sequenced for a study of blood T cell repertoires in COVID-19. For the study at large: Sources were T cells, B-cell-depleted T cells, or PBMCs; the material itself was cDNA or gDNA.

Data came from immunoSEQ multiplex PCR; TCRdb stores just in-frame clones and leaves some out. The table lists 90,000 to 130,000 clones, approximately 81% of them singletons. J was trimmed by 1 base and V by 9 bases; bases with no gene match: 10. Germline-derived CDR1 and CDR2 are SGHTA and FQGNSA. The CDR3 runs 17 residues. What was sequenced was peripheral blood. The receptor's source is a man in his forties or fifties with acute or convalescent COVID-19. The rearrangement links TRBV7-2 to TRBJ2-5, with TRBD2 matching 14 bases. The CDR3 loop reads CASKGLAGVDGQETQYF. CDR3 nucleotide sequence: TGTGCCAGTAAGGGACTAGCGGGAGTAGATGGCCAAGAGACCCAGTACTTC.